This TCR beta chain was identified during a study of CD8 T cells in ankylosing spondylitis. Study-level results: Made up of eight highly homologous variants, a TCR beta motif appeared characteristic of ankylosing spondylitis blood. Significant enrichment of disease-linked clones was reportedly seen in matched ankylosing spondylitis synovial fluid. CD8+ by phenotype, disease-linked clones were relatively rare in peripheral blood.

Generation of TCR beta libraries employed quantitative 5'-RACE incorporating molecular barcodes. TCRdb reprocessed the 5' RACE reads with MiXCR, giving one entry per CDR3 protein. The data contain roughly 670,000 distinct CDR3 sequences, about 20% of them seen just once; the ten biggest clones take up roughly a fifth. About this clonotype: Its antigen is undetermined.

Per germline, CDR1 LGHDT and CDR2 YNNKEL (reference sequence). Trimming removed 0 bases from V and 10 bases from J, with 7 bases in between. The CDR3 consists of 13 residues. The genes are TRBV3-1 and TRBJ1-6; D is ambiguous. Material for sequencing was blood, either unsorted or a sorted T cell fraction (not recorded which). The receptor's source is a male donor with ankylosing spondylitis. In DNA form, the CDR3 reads TGTGCCAGCAGCCAAGACACGATATCACCCCTCCACTTT. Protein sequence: CASSQDTISPLHF.